This TCR beta chain was recorded in a study of OX40 agonist ivuxolimab in advanced cancers. General observations from the study: CD8+ T cells (on average) carried more expanded clones than CD4+ T cells. Normalized T-cell clonal expansion was also low in a subset of nonresponders.

About this clone itself: Its antigen is as yet unknown.

TCRdb's table, derived via immunoSEQ multiplex PCR, lists solely in-frame clones and lacks some. The sample has approximately 70,000 clones, 70% to 90% seen once. J gave up 5 bases and V 6 bases, and 16 bases lay outside the gene matches. CDR1 and CDR2 from the germline V gene are KGHSH and LQKENI. The CDR3 spans 17 residues. This sequence joins TRBV18 and TRBJ1-1; 9 bases agree with TRBD1. The sequenced sample was CD4+ or CD8+ T cells sorted from blood, obtained in a trial of the OX40 agonist ivuxolimab. This TCR came from an adult with an advanced solid tumor such as melanoma, head and neck, liver or kidney cancer. The CDR3 reads CASSQFGTGRSGTEAFF. For the CDR3, the DNA is TGTGCCAGCTCTCAGTTCGGGACAGGGCGTTCAGGGACTGAAGCTTTCTTT.